Each of the 19 T cell receptor beta chains below was sequenced from the same sample in a study of identical twins. TCRdb re-called the 5' RACE reads with MiXCR, one entry per CDR3 protein. The table shows about 480,000 distinct CDR3 sequences, with about 14% occurring only once. The same sample was also used in a study of yellow fever vaccine responses in identical twins.

Sample: CD4+ T cells sorted from blood. These receptors all stem from a woman aged 18-29 years in good health.

This clonotype was seen only a few times. V and J are TRBV6-1 and TRBJ1-4; D gene uncertain. Between the trimmed V and J ends, which lost 1 base and 6 bases, there was a span of 12 bases. Per the germline V gene, CDR1 is MNHNS and CDR2 is SASEGT. This CDR3 comprises 15 residues. CDR3 DNA: TGTGCCAGCAGTGAAGTACAGACTTTTGATGAAAAACTGTTTTTT. Its protein product is CASSEVQTFDEKLFF.

The chain joins TRBV6-1 to TRBJ2-7, with TRBD1 matching over 7 bases. CDR1 and CDR2 (germline): MNHNS, SASEGT. This CDR3 contains 16 residues. Germline trimming cut 6 bases from V and 9 bases from J; bases unmatched to any gene: 20. CDR3 coding DNA: TGTGCCAGCAGCAATTTTGCCGGGACAGTCGTCCCATTGCAGTACTTC. This encodes CASSNFAGTVVPLQYF.

This chain connects TRBV20-1 to TRBJ2-1; D could derive from TRBD1 or TRBD2 (5 bases each). CDR3 length: 15 amino acids. CDR1 and CDR2 from the germline V gene are DFQATT and SNEGSKA (reference sequence). Trimming removed 5 bases from V and 4 bases from J, with 18 bases in between. The CDR3 reads CSARPLGPTYNEQFF. The CDR3 coding sequence is TGCAGTGCTCGACCACTGGGACCGACTTACAATGAGCAGTTCTTC.

CDR3 coding DNA: TGTGCCAGCAGCTTGCGGTCTGGGGGGACTGAAGCTTTCTTT. Its protein product is CASSLRSGGTEAFF. The rearrangement uses TRBV5-5 and TRBJ1-1; D might be TRBD1 (5 bases). The CDR3 is made up of 14 amino acids. The ends were cut back, 1 base at V and 5 bases at J, with 12 bases in the middle. Germline lookup yields CDR1 SGHKS and CDR2 YYEKEE (reference sequence).

This clonotype was observed a handful of times. The rearrangement uses TRBV5-1 and TRBJ2-3, with D perhaps TRBD1 (6 bases). The CDR3 has 14 residues. Trimming removed 0 bases from V and 4 bases from J, with 9 bases in between. The germline CDR1 and CDR2 sequences are SGHRS and YFSETQ. For the CDR3, the DNA is TGCGCCAGCAGCTTGGAAGGGACACCAGATACGCAGTATTTT. Protein product: CASSLEGTPDTQYF. Full variable domain (missing parts from reference TRBV5-1 and TRBJ2-3): KAGVTQTPRYLIKTRGQQVTLSCSPISGHRSVSWYQQTPGQGLQFLFEYFSETQRNKGNFPGRFSGRQFSNSRSEMNVSTLELGDSALYLCASSLEGTPDTQYFGPGTRLTVL.

The chain combines TRBV7-2 with TRBJ2-1; the match to TRBD2 covers 13 bases. Germline V lookup: CDR1 SGHTA, CDR2 FQGNSA. The CDR3 runs to 16 residues. After removal of 7 bases from V and 5 bases from J, the junction contained 8 bases not matched to a gene. CDR3: CASTRWTSGGHNEQFF. CDR3 nucleotides: TGTGCCAGCACCAGATGGACTAGCGGGGGCCACAATGAGCAGTTCTTC.

CDR3 bases: TGTGCCAGTAGTCTCAGCGACAGGGTGAAGGTCGAGCAGTACTTC. Residues: CASSLSDRVKVEQYF. The chain has TRBV19 and TRBJ2-7; TRBD1 matches at 7 bases. Trimming took 5 bases from V and 6 from J; bases not matched to a gene: 13. CDR1 is LNHDA, CDR2 SQIVND, per germline (reference sequence). This CDR3 is 15 amino acids long.

The chain combines TRBV12-3 or TRBV12-4 with TRBJ2-3, with a tentative D call TRBD1 (6 bases). CDR3 length: 15 amino acids. V lost 3 bases and J 5 bases, leaving 15 bases between the germline ends. CDR3 bases: TGTGCCAGCAGTTTGACCGGGACAAAGGGAGATACGCAGTATTTT. Protein: CASSLTGTKGDTQYF.

The chain combines TRBV19 with TRBJ2-1; TRBD1 matches at 11 bases. J was trimmed by 4 bases and V by 6 bases; bases with no gene match: 5. There are 15 residues in the CDR3. Per germline, CDR1 LNHDA and CDR2 SQIVND (reference sequence). The CDR3 bases are TGTGCCAGTAGCCAGGGACAGGGGGGGTACAATGAGCAGTTCTTC. Its protein product is CASSQGQGGYNEQFF.

This clonotype was picked up a small number of times. The J gene is TRBJ2-7, the V gene TRBV5-1, with a weak D call TRBD2 (6 bases). Germline CDR1 SGHRS, CDR2 YFSETQ. V was clipped by 0 bases and J by 3 bases, with 22 bases between them. The CDR3 loop spans 18 amino acids. This CDR3 reads CASSLARGSVIAGYEQYF. DNA for the CDR3: TGCGCCAGCAGCTTGGCGCGGGGTTCGGTCATCGCAGGCTACGAGCAGTACTTC.

This clonotype was counted between two and nine times. This chain connects TRBV5-1 to TRBJ2-5; 9 bases match TRBD1. Germline V gene data show CDR1 as SGHRS and CDR2 as YFSETQ. The junction had 3 bases not matched to a gene; V was cut back by 3 bases and J by 0 bases. The CDR3 is 15 amino acids. The CDR3 nucleotides are TGCGCCAGCAGCTACGGGACAGGGTACCAAGAGACCCAGTACTTC. As protein: CASSYGTGYQETQYF.

This clonotype was seen a handful of times. This chain joins TRBV6-2 or TRBV6-3 and TRBJ2-4, with D possibly TRBD2 on 5 matching bases. Per the germline V gene, CDR1 is MNHEY and CDR2 is SVGEGT. The CDR3 covers 13 residues. Trimming left V 0 bases short and J 6 bases short, with 6 bases between. This CDR3 is CASSYSAANIQYF. The CDR3, as DNA: TGTGCCAGCAGTTACTCAGCGGCAAACATTCAGTACTTC.

The genes are TRBV28 and TRBJ1-5; 8 bases line up with TRBD1. Germline loops: CDR1 MDHEN, CDR2 SYDVKM. CDR3 length equals 14 residues. V lost 5 bases to trimming and J lost 6 bases; unmatched junction nucleotides: 6. Here the CDR3 DNA reads TGTGCCAGCAGTACCTATGGGACAGGTCAGCCCCAGCATTTT. Its translation: CASSTYGTGQPQHF. Based on the CDR3 plus reference TRBV28 and TRBJ1-5, the full variable domain is DVKVTQSSRYLVKRTGEKVFLECVQDMDHENMFWYRQDPGLGLRLIYFSYDVKMKEKGDIPEGYSVSREKKERFSLILESASTNQTSMYLCASSTYGTGQPQHFGDGTRLSIL.

This chain uses TRBV6-1 with TRBJ2-1; D is perhaps TRBD2 (6 bases). CDR1 and CDR2 (germline): MNHNS, SASEGT. Trimming took off 6 bases at V and 8 bases at J, with 29 bases between the two ends. The CDR3 is 18 residues long. Here the CDR3 DNA reads TGTGCCAGCAGCCAACCGTATGCCTCCAGCGGGCCTCGGGATGAGCAGTTCTTC. Protein product: CASSQPYASSGPRDEQFF.

On this clonotype: It is likely a read error: a sequence one base away is far more abundant. CDR3: CASSFTGQETQYF. The CDR3 DNA reads TGTGCCAGCAGTTTTACAGGGCAAGAGACCCAGTACTTC. The V call is TRBV12-3 or TRBV12-4, the J call TRBJ2-5; TRBD1 might be the D (6 bases). Deletions cut 3 bases from V and 2 bases from J, with 7 bases between. This CDR3 spans 13 amino acids.

The genes are TRBV15 and TRBJ2-7; D unclear. The germline V and J ends were trimmed by 0 bases and 5 bases, with 8 bases remaining between them. Germline V lookup: CDR1 LNHNV, CDR2 YYDKDF (reference sequence). CDR3 length: 13 amino acids. The CDR3, as DNA: TGTGCCACCAGCAGAGATGGGAAGGACGAGCAGTACTTC. It specifies CATSRDGKDEQYF.

In this sample, this clonotype turned up a few times. The chain carries TRBV6-5 and TRBJ2-7; 10 nucleotides agree with TRBD1. CDR3 length equals 15 residues. Germline assignment: CDR1 MNHEY and CDR2 SVGAGI. V was pared by 2 bases and J by 5 bases, with 6 bases of the junction left unmatched. CDR3: CASSYGGTGDHEQYF. The CDR3 bases are TGTGCCAGCAGTTACGGCGGGACAGGGGACCACGAGCAGTACTTC.

In this sample, this clonotype turned up a few times. The V call is TRBV6-2 or TRBV6-3, the J call TRBJ2-7; maybe TRBD1 (6 bases). Germline CDR1 is MNHEY and CDR2 is SVGEGT. The CDR3 sequence is 15 residues long. With 6 bases removed from V and 5 bases from J, the gap between germline ends came to 20 bases. The CDR3 sequence is CASSHPGQARDEQYF. The DNA of the CDR3 is TGTGCCAGCAGCCACCCGGGACAAGCCAGGGACGAGCAGTACTTC.

There are a few counts of this clonotype. The chain combines TRBV12-3 or TRBV12-4 with TRBJ2-2, with TRBD2 identical over 7 bases. There are 18 residues in the CDR3. The ends lost 5 bases at V and 2 bases at J; junction bases unmatched: 14. CDR3 loop: CASSPSGGRGSNTGELFF. The CDR3, as DNA: TGTGCCAGCAGTCCCTCGGGCGGGAGAGGTTCAAACACCGGGGAGCTGTTTTTT.